This T cell receptor (beta chain) comes out of a study of metastatic and nonmetastatic thyroid tumors (dated by TCRdb to 2018 to 2020). With respect to the entire study: The researchers compared repertoires between peripheral blood samples and tumor or nodule tissue samples from patients with malignant or benign thyroid disease. The research as a whole found: In both blood and tumor samples, malignant tumors were reported to have significantly higher TCR beta diversity than benign nodules.

No patient had received any treatment before thyroid surgery. Using T-cell receptor beta sequencing, the study looked back at clinical samples from patients collected from 2012 to 2018. The V end gives up 2 bases and the J end 8 bases, leaving 14 bases in the junction not matched to a gene. The germline V gene sets CDR1 to MGHRA and CDR2 to YSYEKL. Its CDR3 holds 18 amino acids, cysteine through phenylalanine. The only DNA kept is the CDR3, 54 bases in frame from the first base. This clone has a count of ten or more. Its antigen remains unidentified. The record has no base qualities; no much larger clone is one base away. The library was built by means of PCR. The reads were generated on an Illumina HiSeq 4000. High-throughput sequencing was used to profile the TCR beta-chain CDR3 region of every patient. The paper's data handling went like this. A classifier to discriminate distant-metastatic papillary thyroid cancer patients was built from CDR3 differences across clinicopathological groups. The Shannon index was used to measure repertoire diversity, and the Morisita-Horn index was used to measure how similar tumor and blood repertoires were. The public reads were run again by TCRdb, first through fastp at Q25 and then through MiXCR, and only productive beta chains were kept. The V and J calls follow TCRdb's processing rather than the paper's. The table for this sample lists about 16,000 clones; approximately 20% of them were counted only once. The ten biggest clones cover 7.5% of the sample.

This receptor was identified in a female donor with papillary thyroid cancer or a benign thyroid nodule (not recorded which). Some clones in this sample may be carry-over from other donors' samples. The specimen was adjacent normal tissue. This receptor chain uses TRBV4-1 and TRBJ2-1; the central 11 bases match TRBD2. The CDR3 protein is CASSQPPGGLAGGYEQFF. DNA sequence: TGCGCCAGCAGCCAACCCCCCGGAGGCCTAGCGGGAGGTTATGAGCAGTTCTTC.